This T cell receptor (beta chain) was sequenced during a study of T cells in localized non-small cell lung cancer. Study-wide findings and caveats: Adjacent lung exhibited a median of approximately 50 among the 100 most abundant tumor clones. A higher density of T cells in blood coincided with extended overall survival. Heterogeneity remains possible because sequencing was limited to only one tumor region. It was uninvolved adjacent lung that showed the highest T cell clonality, exceeding tumor.

About this clone itself: What it binds is not known.

Per germline, CDR1 SGHTA and CDR2 FQGNSA. The CDR3 extends over 16 amino acids. J gave up 1 base and V 6 bases, and 7 bases lay outside the gene matches. Sequencing was performed with immunoSEQ multiplex PCR; in TCRdb, only in-frame clones are kept and a portion is missing. The data hold approximately 30,000 clones, with 70% to 90% observed a single time. This sequence joins TRBV7-2 and TRBJ2-1; 9 bases align to TRBD2. The sample consisted of peripheral blood, taken before any cancer treatment. This receptor was identified in a male donor older than 55 with stage III lung adenocarcinoma. The chain's CDR3 is CASSRDAGGSYNEQFF. CDR3 nucleotides: TGTGCCAGCAGTCGGGATGCGGGAGGGTCCTACAATGAGCAGTTCTTC.